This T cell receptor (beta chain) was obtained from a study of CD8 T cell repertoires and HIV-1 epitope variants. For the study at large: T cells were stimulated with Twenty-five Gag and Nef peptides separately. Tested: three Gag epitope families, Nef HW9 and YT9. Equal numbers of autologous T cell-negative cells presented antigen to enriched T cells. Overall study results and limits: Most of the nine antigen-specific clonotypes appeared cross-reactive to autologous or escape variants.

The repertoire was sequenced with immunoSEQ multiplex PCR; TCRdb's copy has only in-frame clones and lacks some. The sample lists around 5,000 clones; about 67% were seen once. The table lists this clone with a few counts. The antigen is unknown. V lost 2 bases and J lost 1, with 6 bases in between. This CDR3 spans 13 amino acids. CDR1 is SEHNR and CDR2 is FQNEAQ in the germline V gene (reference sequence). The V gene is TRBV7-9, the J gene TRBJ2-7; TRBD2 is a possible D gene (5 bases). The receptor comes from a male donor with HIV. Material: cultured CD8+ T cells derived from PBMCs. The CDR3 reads CASSLPGSYEQYF. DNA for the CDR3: TGTGCCAGCAGCTTACCGGGGTCCTACGAGCAGTACTTC.